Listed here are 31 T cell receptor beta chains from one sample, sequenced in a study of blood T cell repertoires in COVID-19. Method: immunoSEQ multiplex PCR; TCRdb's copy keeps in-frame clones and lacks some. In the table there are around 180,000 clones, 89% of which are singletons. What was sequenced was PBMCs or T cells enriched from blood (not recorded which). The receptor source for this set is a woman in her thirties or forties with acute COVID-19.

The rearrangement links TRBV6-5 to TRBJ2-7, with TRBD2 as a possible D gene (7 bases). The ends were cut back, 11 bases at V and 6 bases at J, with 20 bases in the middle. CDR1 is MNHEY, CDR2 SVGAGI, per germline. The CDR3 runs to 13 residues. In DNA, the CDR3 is TGTGCCGTAGGGCGGGGGCAACGTGCCGAGCAGTACTTC. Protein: CAVGRGQRAEQYF.

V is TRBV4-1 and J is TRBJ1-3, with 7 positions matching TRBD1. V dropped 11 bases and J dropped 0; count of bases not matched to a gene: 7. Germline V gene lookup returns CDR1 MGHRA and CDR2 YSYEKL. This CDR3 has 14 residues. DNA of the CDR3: TGCGCCGCAAGACAGGGTCCCTCTGGAAACACCATATATTTT. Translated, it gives CAARQGPSGNTIYF.

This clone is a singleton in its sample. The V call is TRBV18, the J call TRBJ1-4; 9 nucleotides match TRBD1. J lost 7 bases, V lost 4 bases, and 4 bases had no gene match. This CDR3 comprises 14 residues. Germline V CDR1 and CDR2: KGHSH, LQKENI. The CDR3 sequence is CASSQDRGAEKLFF. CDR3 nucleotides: TGTGCCAGCTCACAGGACAGGGGCGCTGAAAAACTGTTTTTT.

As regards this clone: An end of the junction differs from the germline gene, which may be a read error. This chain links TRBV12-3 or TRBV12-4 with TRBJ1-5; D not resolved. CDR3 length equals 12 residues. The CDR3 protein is CASSLERQPQHF. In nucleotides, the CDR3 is TGTGCCAGCAGCTTAGAGCGCCAGCCCCAGCATTTT.

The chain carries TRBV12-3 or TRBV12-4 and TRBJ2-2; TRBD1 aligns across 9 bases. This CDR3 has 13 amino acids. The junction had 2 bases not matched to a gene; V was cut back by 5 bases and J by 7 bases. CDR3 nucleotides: TGTGCCAGCAGTGCGGACAGGGGCGGGGAGCTGTTTTTT. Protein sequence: CASSADRGGELFF.

This CDR3 is CASSSTGGLGPYEQYF. CDR3 bases: TGTGCCAGCAGTTCAACAGGGGGCTTAGGCCCCTACGAGCAGTACTTC. This chain connects TRBV2 to TRBJ2-7; 9 bases are shared with TRBD1. CDR1 and CDR2 (germline): SNHLY, FYNNEI. This CDR3 has 16 amino acids. The ends lost 5 bases at V and 2 bases at J; junction bases unmatched: 10.

As DNA, the CDR3 is TGCACCAGCAGCCAAGACCCTCTAGCGGGAGGGCCAAATGTCAAAAACATTCAGTACTTC. This codes for CTSSQDPLAGGPNVKNIQYF. This chain connects TRBV1 to TRBJ2-4; the DNA was not compared with TRBD2, the D call given in the table. TRBV1 is noted as a pseudogene. The CDR3 sequence is 20 residues long.

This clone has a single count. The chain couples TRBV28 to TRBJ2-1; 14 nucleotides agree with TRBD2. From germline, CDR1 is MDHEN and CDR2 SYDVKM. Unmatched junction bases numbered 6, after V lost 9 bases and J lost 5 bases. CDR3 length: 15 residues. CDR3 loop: CASGTSGGPDNEQFF. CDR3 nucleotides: TGTGCCAGTGGGACTAGCGGGGGCCCCGACAATGAGCAGTTCTTC.

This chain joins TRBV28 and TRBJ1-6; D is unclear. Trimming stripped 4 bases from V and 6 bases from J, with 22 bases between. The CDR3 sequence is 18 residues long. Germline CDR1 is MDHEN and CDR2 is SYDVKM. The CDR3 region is CASSSERGSSEFNSPLHF. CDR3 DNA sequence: TGTGCCAGCAGTTCGGAAAGAGGGTCCAGCGAGTTTAATTCACCCCTCCACTTT.

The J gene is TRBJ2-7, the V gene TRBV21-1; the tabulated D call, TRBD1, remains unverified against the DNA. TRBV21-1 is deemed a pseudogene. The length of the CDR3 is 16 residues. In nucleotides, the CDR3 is TGTGCCAGCAGCCTCCTCCCGCGACAGGGGACCTACGAGCAGTACTTC. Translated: CASSLLPRQGTYEQYF.

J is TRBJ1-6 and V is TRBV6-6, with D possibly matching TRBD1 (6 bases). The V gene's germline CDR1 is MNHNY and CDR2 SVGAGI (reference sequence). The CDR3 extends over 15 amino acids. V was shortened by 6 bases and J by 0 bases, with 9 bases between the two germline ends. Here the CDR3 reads CASRVDSSYNSPLHF. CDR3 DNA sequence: TGTGCCAGCAGGGTGGACAGCTCCTATAATTCACCCCTCCACTTT.

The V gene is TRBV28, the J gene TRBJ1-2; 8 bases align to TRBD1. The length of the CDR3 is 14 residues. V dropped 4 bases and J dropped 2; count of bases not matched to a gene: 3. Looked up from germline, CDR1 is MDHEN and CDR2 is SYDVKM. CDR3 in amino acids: CASSSGGANYGYTF. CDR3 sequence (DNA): TGTGCCAGCAGTTCAGGGGGCGCGAACTATGGCTACACCTTC.

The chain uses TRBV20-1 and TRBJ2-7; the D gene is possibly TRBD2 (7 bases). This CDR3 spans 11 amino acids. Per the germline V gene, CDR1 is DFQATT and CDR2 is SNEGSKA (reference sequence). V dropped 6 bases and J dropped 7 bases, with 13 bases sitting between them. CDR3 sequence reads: CSAGGRGEQYF. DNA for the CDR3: TGCAGTGCCGGGGGGCGCGGAGAGCAGTACTTC.

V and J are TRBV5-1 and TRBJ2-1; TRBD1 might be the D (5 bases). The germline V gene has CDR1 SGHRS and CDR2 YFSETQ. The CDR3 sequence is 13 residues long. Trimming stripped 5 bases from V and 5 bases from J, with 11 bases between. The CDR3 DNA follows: TGCGCCAGCAGTCCTGACAGCCACAATGAGCAGTTCTTC. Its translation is CASSPDSHNEQFF. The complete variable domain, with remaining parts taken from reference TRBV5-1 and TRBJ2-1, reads KAGVTQTPRYLIKTRGQQVTLSCSPISGHRSVSWYQQTPGQGLQFLFEYFSETQRNKGNFPGRFSGRQFSNSRSEMNVSTLELGDSALYLCASSPDSHNEQFFGPGTRLTVL.

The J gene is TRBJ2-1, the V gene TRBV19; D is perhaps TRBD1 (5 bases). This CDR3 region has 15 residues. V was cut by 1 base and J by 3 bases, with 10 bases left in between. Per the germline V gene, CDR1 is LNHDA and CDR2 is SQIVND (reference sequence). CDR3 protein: CASSIGGSDYNEQFF. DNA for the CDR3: TGTGCCAGTAGTATAGGGGGCTCGGACTACAATGAGCAGTTCTTC.

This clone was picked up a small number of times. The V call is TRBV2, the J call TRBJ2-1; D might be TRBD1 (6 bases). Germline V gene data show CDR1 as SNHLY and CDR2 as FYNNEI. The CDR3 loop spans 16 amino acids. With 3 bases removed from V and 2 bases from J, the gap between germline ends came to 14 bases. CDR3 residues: CASSDSRQGPYNEQFF. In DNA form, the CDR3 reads TGTGCCAGCAGTGACTCTCGCCAGGGGCCCTACAATGAGCAGTTCTTC.

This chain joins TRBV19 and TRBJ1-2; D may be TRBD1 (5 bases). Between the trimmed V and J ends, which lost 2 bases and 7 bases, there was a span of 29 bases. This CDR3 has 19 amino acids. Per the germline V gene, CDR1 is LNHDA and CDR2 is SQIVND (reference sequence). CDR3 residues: CASSIFPLAGMPLRLGYTF. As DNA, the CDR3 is TGTGCCAGTAGTATATTTCCGCTGGCAGGGATGCCCCTCAGGCTTGGCTACACCTTC.

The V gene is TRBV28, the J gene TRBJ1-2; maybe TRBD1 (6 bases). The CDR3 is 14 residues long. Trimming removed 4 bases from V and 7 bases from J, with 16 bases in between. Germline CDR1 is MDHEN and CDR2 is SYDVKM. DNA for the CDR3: TGTGCCAGCAGTTCCGGGGGGCCAAAGCGTGGCTACACCTTC. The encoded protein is CASSSGGPKRGYTF.

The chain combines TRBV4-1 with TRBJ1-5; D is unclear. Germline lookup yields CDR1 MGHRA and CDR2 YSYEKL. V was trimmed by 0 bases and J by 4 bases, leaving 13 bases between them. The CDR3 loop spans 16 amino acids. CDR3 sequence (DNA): TGCGCCAGCAGCCAAGATATGAGGTCCCTTAATCAGCCCCAGCATTTT. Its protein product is CASSQDMRSLNQPQHF.

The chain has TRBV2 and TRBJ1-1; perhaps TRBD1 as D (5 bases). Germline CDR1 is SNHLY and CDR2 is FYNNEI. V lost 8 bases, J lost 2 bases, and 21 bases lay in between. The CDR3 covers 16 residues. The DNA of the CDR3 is TGTGCCAGCGAGATCGACAGACCCGGGCCAAACACTGAAGCTTTCTTT. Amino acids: CASEIDRPGPNTEAFF.

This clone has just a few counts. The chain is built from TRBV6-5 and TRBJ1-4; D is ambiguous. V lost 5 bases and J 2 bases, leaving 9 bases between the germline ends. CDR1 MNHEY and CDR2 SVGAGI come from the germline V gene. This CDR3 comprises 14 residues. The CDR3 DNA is TGTGCCAGCAGTCGCCGCGGGACTAATGAAAAACTGTTTTTT. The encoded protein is CASSRRGTNEKLFF.

The CDR3 DNA is TGTGCCACCAGCCGCAGGGGAAGCTCCTACGAGCAGTACTTC. Translating it yields CATSRRGSSYEQYF. This chain links TRBV15 with TRBJ2-7, with D possibly being TRBD1 (6 bases). CDR3 length: 14 residues. In germline, CDR1 is LNHNV, CDR2 YYDKDF (reference sequence). V was shortened by 5 bases and J by 0 bases, with 11 bases between the two germline ends.

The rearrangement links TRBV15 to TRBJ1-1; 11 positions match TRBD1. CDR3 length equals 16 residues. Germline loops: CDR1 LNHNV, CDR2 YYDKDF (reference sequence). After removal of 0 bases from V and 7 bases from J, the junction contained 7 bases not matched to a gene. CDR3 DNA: TGTGCCACCAGCAGAGATCAGGACAGGGGGCCGGGTGAAGCTTTCTTT. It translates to CATSRDQDRGPGEAFF.

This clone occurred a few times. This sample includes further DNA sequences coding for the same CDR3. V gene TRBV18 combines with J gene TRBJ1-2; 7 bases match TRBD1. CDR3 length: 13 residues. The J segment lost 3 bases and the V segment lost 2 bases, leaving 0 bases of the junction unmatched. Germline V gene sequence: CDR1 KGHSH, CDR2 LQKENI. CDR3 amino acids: CASSPGQDYGYTF. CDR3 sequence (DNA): TGTGCCAGCTCACCAGGACAGGACTATGGCTACACCTTC.

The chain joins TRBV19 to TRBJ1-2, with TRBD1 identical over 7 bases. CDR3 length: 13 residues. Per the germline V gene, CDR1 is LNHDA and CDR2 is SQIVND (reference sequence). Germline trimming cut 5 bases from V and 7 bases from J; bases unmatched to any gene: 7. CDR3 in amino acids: CASSPGTVPGYTF. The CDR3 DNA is TGTGCCAGTAGTCCCGGGACAGTTCCTGGCTACACCTTC.

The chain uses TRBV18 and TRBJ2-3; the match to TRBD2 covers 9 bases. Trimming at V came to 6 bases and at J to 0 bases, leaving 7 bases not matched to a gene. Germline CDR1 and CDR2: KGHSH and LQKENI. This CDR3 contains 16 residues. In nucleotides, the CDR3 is TGTGCCAGCTCCATCCTAGCGGGACTCAGCACAGATACGCAGTATTTT. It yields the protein CASSILAGLSTDTQYF. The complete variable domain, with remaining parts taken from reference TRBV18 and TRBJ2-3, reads NAGVMQNPRHLVRRRGQEARLRCSPMKGHSHVYWYRQLPEEGLKFMVYLQKENIIDESGMPKERFSAEFPKEGPSILRIQQVVRGDSAAYFCASSILAGLSTDTQYFGPGTRLTVL.

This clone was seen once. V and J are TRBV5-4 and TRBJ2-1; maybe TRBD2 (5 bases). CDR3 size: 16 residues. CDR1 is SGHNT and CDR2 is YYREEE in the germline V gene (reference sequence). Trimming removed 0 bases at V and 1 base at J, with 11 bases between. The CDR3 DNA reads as TGTGCCAGCAGCTTGGAAGGACTCCTTTCCTACAATGAGCAGTTCTTC. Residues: CASSLEGLLSYNEQFF.

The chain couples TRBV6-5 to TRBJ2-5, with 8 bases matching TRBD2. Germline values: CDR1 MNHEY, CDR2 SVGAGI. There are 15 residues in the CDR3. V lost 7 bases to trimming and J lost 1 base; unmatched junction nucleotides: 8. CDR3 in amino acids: CASMHARGGQETQYF. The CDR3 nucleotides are TGTGCCAGCATGCACGCCCGGGGGGGCCAAGAGACCCAGTACTTC.

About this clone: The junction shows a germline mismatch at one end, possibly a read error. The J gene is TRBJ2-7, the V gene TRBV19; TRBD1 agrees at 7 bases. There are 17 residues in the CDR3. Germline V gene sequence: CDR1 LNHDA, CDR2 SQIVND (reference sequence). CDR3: CASSNPGVGGNSYEQYF. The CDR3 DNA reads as TGTGCCAGCAGTAACCCTGGAGTAGGGGGCAACTCCTACGAGCAGTACTTC.

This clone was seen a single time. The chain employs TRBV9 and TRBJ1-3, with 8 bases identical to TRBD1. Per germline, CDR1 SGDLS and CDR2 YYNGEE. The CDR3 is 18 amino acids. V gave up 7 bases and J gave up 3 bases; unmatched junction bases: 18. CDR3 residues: CASAHNPKDREGGNTIYF. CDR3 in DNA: TGTGCCAGCGCTCACAACCCGAAGGACAGGGAGGGTGGAAACACCATATATTTT.

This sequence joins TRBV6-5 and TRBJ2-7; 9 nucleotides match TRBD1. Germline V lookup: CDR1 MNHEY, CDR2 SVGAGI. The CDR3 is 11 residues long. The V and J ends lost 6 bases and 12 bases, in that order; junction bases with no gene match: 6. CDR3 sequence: CASRQGARLYF. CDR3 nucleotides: TGTGCCAGCAGACAGGGGGCCCGCCTGTACTTC.